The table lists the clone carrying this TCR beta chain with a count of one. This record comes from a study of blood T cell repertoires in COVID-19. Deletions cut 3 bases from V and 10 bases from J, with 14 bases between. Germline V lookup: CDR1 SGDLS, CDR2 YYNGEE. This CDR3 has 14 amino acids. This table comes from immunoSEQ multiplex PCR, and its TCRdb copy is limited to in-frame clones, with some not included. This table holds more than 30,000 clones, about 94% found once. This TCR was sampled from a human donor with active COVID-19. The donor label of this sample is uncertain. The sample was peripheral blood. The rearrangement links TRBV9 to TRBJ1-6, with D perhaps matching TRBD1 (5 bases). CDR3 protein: CASSGDSTSSPLHF. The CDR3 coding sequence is TGTGCCAGCAGCGGAGACAGTACCTCCTCACCCCTCCACTTT.